What follows is one TCR beta chain and its context. The target antigen is unknown. Germline V gene sequence: CDR1 SQVTM, CDR2 ANQGSEA. The CDR3 consists of 13 residues. With 7 bases clipped from V and 5 bases from J, the junction kept 6 bases outside the gene matches. This entry comes from a study of T-cell memory formation after mild COVID-19. Points from the study as a whole: Day 37-peaking second-wave clones had unconfirmed SARS-CoV-2 specificity. Later expanders leaned CD4+, whereas day 15 to 85 contracting clones were balanced CD4/CD8. Memory from before infection featured some responding clones, which suggests cross-reactive memory joined. The main location of contracting CD4+ clones was CM and EM, and that of contracting CD8+ clones was EMRA.

TCRdb reprocessed the 5' RACE reads via MiXCR and lists one record per CDR3 protein. The sample lists 50,000 or so distinct CDR3 sequences; 25% to 30% were seen once. The TCR originated in a young man who had mild COVID-19 (a few samples of this study predate the infection). Cell type and time point are not known. The rearrangement links TRBV29-1 to TRBJ1-1, with 11 nucleotides matching TRBD1. Material: PBMCs or a T cell subset sorted from them (not recorded which). The CDR3 nucleotides read TGCAGCGCAGCGGGACAGGGGGTGACTGAAGCTTTCTTT. Translation: CSAAGQGVTEAFF.